Each of the 19 T cell receptor beta chains below was sequenced from the same sample in a study of graft-versus-host responses after intestinal transplantation. The data were produced by immunoSEQ multiplex PCR, yet TCRdb's version contains in-frame clones alone and is incomplete. The repertoire holds 20,000 to 30,000 clones, with about 80% as singletons. Their antigen targets remain unknown. Material: unstimulated CD4+ T cells sorted from spleen or lymph node cells, obtained before intestinal transplant. The receptors derive from a human donor who received an intestinal transplant.

This chain's CDR3 is CASSLYQGGGALWKAFF. The CDR3 nucleotides read TGTGCCAGCAGTTTATACCAGGGAGGGGGCGCTTTATGGAAAGCTTTCTTT. The chain employs TRBV28 and TRBJ1-1; 7 positions agree with TRBD1. Trimming cost V 1 base and J 9 bases; bases outside gene matches: 17. The CDR3 has 17 residues. CDR1 MDHEN and CDR2 SYDVKM come from the germline V gene.

Concerning this clone: A much larger clone lies a single base off, so this may be a read error. The rearrangement links TRBV5-3 to TRBJ1-2; 11 bases are a match to TRBD1. TRBV5-3 has ORF status, its function being uncertain. The CDR3 sequence is 14 residues long. The CDR3 bases are TGTGCCAGCAGCTTTGGGACAGGGGGCTATGGCTACACCTTC. Protein: CASSFGTGGYGYTF.

The chain combines TRBV19 with TRBJ2-7; 9 bases fit TRBD2. The V and J ends lost 2 bases and 2 bases, in that order; junction bases with no gene match: 4. This CDR3 region has 15 residues. Germline loops: CDR1 LNHDA, CDR2 SQIVND (reference sequence). The CDR3 sequence: CASSIIASGAYEQYF. The CDR3 DNA reads TGTGCCAGTAGTATAATTGCTAGCGGGGCCTACGAGCAGTACTTC. The complete variable domain, with remaining parts taken from reference TRBV19 and TRBJ2-7, reads DGGITQSPKYLFRKEGQNVTLSCEQNLNHDAMYWYRQDPGQGLRLIYYSQIVNDFQKGDIAEGYSVSREKKESFPLTVTSAQKNPTAFYLCASSIIASGAYEQYFGPGTRLTVT.

The gene calls are TRBV11-2 and TRBJ2-7; D is uncertain. Germline loops: CDR1 SGHAT, CDR2 FQNNGV. The CDR3 runs to 16 residues. Deletions cut 4 bases from V and 1 base from J, with 17 bases between. The DNA for the CDR3 is TGTGCCAGCAGCTACCTCGTTACAACCCAATCCTACGAGCAGTACTTC. Amino acid sequence: CASSYLVTTQSYEQYF.

The rearrangement joins TRBV10-1 to TRBJ2-7; 9 bases map to TRBD1. This CDR3 comprises 15 residues. Germline loops: CDR1 WNHNN, CDR2 SYGVQD (reference sequence). V lost 4 bases to trimming and J lost 6 bases; unmatched junction nucleotides: 10. In DNA form, the CDR3 reads TGCGCCAGCAGTGCCGGGACAGGGAAAGTGGCCGAGCAGTACTTC. Amino acid sequence: CASSAGTGKVAEQYF.

V and J are TRBV5-1 and TRBJ2-5; possible D gene TRBD2, 5 bases. There are 16 residues in the CDR3. Trimming took 6 bases from V and 3 from J, leaving 21 bases between them. Germline V lookup: CDR1 SGHRS, CDR2 YFSETQ. This chain's CDR3 is CASTKGVVASEETQYF. The CDR3 region has the DNA TGCGCCAGCACGAAAGGCGTGGTAGCGAGCGAAGAGACCCAGTACTTC.

This clone was recorded only once. V is TRBV6-6 and J is TRBJ2-7; D not certain. This CDR3 has 14 amino acids. The germline V gene encodes CDR1 MNHNY and CDR2 SVGAGI (reference sequence). Between the trimmed V and J ends, which lost 3 bases and 1 base, there was a span of 10 bases. CDR3 in amino acids: CASSYLSGSYEQYF. For the CDR3, the DNA is TGTGCCAGCAGTTATCTATCAGGTTCCTACGAGCAGTACTTC.

The chain has TRBV7-9 and TRBJ2-3; D call uncertain. CDR3 size: 13 residues. V lost 4 bases to trimming and J lost 6 bases, with 11 bases between them. The germline CDR1 and CDR2 sequences are SEHNR and FQNEAQ (reference sequence). CDR3 region: CASSSPGRDTQYF. CDR3 nucleotide sequence: TGTGCCAGCAGCTCCCCGGGCCGGGATACGCAGTATTTT.

The V gene is TRBV18, the J gene TRBJ2-2; D is unresolved. The CDR3 length is 11 residues. Germline assignment: CDR1 KGHSH and CDR2 LQKENI. The V gene lost 5 bases and the J gene lost 3 bases, with 1 base spanning the gap. CDR3 DNA sequence: TGTGCCAGCTCATACACCGGGGAGCTGTTTTTT. This codes for CASSYTGELFF.

V gene TRBV6-1 combines with J gene TRBJ2-7, with D perhaps matching TRBD1 (6 bases). CDR3 length: 13 amino acids. V shed 6 bases and J shed 4 bases, with 13 bases lying between them. The germline V gene encodes CDR1 MNHNS and CDR2 SASEGT. The CDR3 DNA is TGTGCCAGCAGGCGGATACAGGGTTACGAGCAGTACTTC. Translating it yields CASRRIQGYEQYF.

The chain combines TRBV29-1 with TRBJ1-1; a weak D match, TRBD1 (5 bases). The germline V and J ends were trimmed by 6 bases and 0 bases, with 11 bases remaining between them. From germline, CDR1 is SQVTM and CDR2 ANQGSEA. This CDR3 has 13 amino acids. The CDR3 loop is CSVGPGMNTEAFF. CDR3 coding DNA: TGCAGCGTGGGTCCAGGGATGAACACTGAAGCTTTCTTT.

The V call is TRBV19, the J call TRBJ2-2, with 9 nucleotides matching TRBD1. Germline assignment: CDR1 LNHDA and CDR2 SQIVND (reference sequence). The CDR3 length is 14 residues. Unmatched junction bases numbered 6, after V lost 7 bases and J lost 6 bases. The CDR3 bases are TGTGCCAGTAAAAAACAGGGGGCGGCCGGGGAGCTGTTTTTT. Amino acids: CASKKQGAAGELFF. Full variable domain (outside the CDR3, taken from reference TRBV19 and TRBJ2-2): DGGITQSPKYLFRKEGQNVTLSCEQNLNHDAMYWYRQDPGQGLRLIYYSQIVNDFQKGDIAEGYSVSREKKESFPLTVTSAQKNPTAFYLCASKKQGAAGELFFGEGSRLTVL.

V usage is TRBV4-2 and J usage is TRBJ2-1; perhaps TRBD2 as D (5 bases). The germline V and J ends were trimmed by 1 base and 5 bases, with 6 bases remaining between them. Germline lookup yields CDR1 LGHNA and CDR2 YNFKEQ. This CDR3 region has 13 residues. This CDR3 reads CASSQGADNEQFF. The CDR3 bases are TGTGCCAGCAGCCAAGGAGCGGACAATGAGCAGTTCTTC.

The gene calls are TRBV5-4 and TRBJ1-2, with no clear D. Germline CDR1 SGHNT, CDR2 YYREEE (reference sequence). The V and J ends lost 4 bases and 1 base respectively, with 5 bases between them. The CDR3 is 12 amino acids. DNA of the CDR3: TGTGCCAGCAGCAGGGATAACTATGGCTACACCTTC. Amino acids: CASSRDNYGYTF.

The chain couples TRBV5-1 to TRBJ2-5; no reliable D call. The J call may be incorrect, as the DNA end agrees better with TRBJ2-7. Germline CDR1 and CDR2: SGHRS and YFSETQ. The CDR3 runs to 15 residues. The CDR3 nucleotides read TGCGCCAGCAGCTTGGTCCGGACCCCCGAATACGAGCAGTACTTC. Its translation: CASSLVRTPEYEQYF.

The chain uses TRBV28 and TRBJ1-1, with D possibly matching TRBD1 (5 bases). Germline V lookup: CDR1 MDHEN, CDR2 SYDVKM. The CDR3 extends over 14 amino acids. With 6 bases removed from V and 1 base from J, the gap between germline ends came to 12 bases. This chain's CDR3 is CASRSTGRNTEAFF. CDR3 sequence (DNA): TGTGCCAGCAGGTCTACAGGAAGGAACACTGAAGCTTTCTTT.

The V and J genes are TRBV7-8 and TRBJ2-7; TRBD1 matches at 7 bases. This CDR3 has 15 residues. In germline, CDR1 is SGHVS, CDR2 FQNEAQ. The V segment lost 5 bases and the J segment 2 bases; nucleotides outside the gene matches: 9. CDR3 in DNA: TGTGCCAGCAGCCTAGGGGGCAGGACCACCTACGAGCAGTACTTC. Translating it yields CASSLGGRTTYEQYF. The entire variable domain, with the rest obtained from reference TRBV7-8 and TRBJ2-7, is as follows: GAGVSQSPRYKVAKRGQDVALRCDPISGHVSLFWYQQALGQGPEFLTYFQNEAQLDKSGLPSDRFFAERPEGSVSTLKIQRTQQEDSAVYLCASSLGGRTTYEQYFGPGTRLTVT.

The V gene is TRBV21-1, the J gene TRBJ2-1. TRBV21-1 constitutes a pseudogene. The CDR3 length is 9 residues. Here the CDR3 DNA reads TGTGCCAGGGGCAATGAGCAGTTCTTC. It yields the protein CARGNEQFF.

The chain employs TRBV29-1 and TRBJ2-5; tentatively, D is TRBD1 (5 bases). The J call may be mistaken, given a closer DNA end match to TRBJ2-7. Germline CDR1 reads SQVTM; CDR2 reads ANQGSEA. The CDR3 is 11 residues long. The chain's CDR3 is CSAGHDYEQYF. The DNA for the CDR3 is TGCAGCGCCGGACACGACTACGAGCAGTACTTC.